This entry lists 15 T cell receptor beta chains sequenced from one sample in a study of blood T cell repertoires in COVID-19. Some clones are missing from TCRdb's copy, which holds only in-frame ones; the method was immunoSEQ multiplex PCR. The table has 81,000 or so clones, over 75% seen once. Sequencing was done on a sample of peripheral blood. The source of these receptors is a human donor in a cohort sampled during active COVID-19.

This chain connects TRBV5-1 to TRBJ1-6, with TRBD1 identical over 10 bases. Germline V gene lookup returns CDR1 SGHRS and CDR2 YFSETQ. V shed 0 bases, J shed 10 bases, and the junction held 4 bases outside the gene matches. CDR3 length: 15 residues. The CDR3 protein is CASSLDGTGVSPLHF. CDR3 sequence (DNA): TGCGCCAGCAGCTTGGATGGGACAGGGGTGTCACCCCTCCACTTT.

This clone was seen a single time. This chain joins TRBV4-1 and TRBJ1-4; 7 nucleotides agree with TRBD1. Trimming took 0 bases from V and 2 from J; bases not matched to a gene: 6. This CDR3 is built from 17 residues. Germline CDR1 reads MGHRA; CDR2 reads YSYEKL. CDR3 in DNA: TGCGCCAGCAGCCAAGAAGACTACAGGGGCACTAATGAAAAACTGTTTTTT. It yields the protein CASSQEDYRGTNEKLFF.

The sample holds one count of this clone. The J gene is TRBJ2-7, the V gene TRBV7-9; D perhaps matches TRBD1 (6 bases). Germline V lookup: CDR1 SEHNR, CDR2 FQNEAQ (reference sequence). There are 14 residues in the CDR3. Trimming left V 5 bases short and J 4 bases short, with 15 bases between. CDR3 DNA sequence: TGTGCCAGCAGCCAGTGGACAGTTCCTTACGAGCAGTACTTC. This encodes CASSQWTVPYEQYF.

This clone has just one count. The DNA of the CDR3 is TGCGCCAGCAGCCCCCCGGGACAGGGGGCTCACACCGGGGAGCTGTTTTTT. It translates to CASSPPGQGAHTGELFF. The V and J genes are TRBV5-1 and TRBJ2-2, with 12 bases identical to TRBD1. The V segment lost 4 bases and the J segment 3 bases; nucleotides outside the gene matches: 7. The length of the CDR3 is 17 residues. The germline V gene encodes CDR1 SGHRS and CDR2 YFSETQ.

This chain links TRBV25-1 with TRBJ1-1; D ambiguous. Trimming took 1 base from V and 0 from J, leaving 9 bases between them. Germline-derived CDR1 and CDR2 are MGHDK and SYGVNS. The CDR3 is 15 amino acids. CDR3 coding DNA: TGTGCCAGCAGTGAATCGGGAGCCTTGAACACTGAAGCTTTCTTT. As protein: CASSESGALNTEAFF. The entire variable domain, with the rest obtained from reference TRBV25-1 and TRBJ1-1, is as follows: EADIYQTPRYLVIGTGKKITLECSQTMGHDKMYWYQQDPGMELHLIHYSYGVNSTEKGDLSSESTVSRIRTEHFPLTLESARPSHTSQYLCASSESGALNTEAFFGQGTRLTVV.

CDR3 region: CASSLRHPQPQHF. The CDR3 DNA is TGTGCCAGCAGCTTGAGGCATCCGCAGCCCCAGCATTTT. J is TRBJ1-5 and V is TRBV7-2; D unclear. Germline loops: CDR1 SGHTA, CDR2 FQGNSA. Trimming stripped 3 bases from V and 7 bases from J, with 10 bases between. The CDR3 totals 13 residues.

The chain combines TRBV5-1 with TRBJ2-7, with 11 bases fitting TRBD2. CDR3 size: 16 residues. The J segment lost 3 bases and the V segment lost 4 bases, leaving 9 bases of the junction unmatched. Germline lookup yields CDR1 SGHRS and CDR2 YFSETQ. The DNA of the CDR3 is TGCGCCAGCAGCCCCCAACCTAGCGGGGGGAACTACGAGCAGTACTTC. Residues: CASSPQPSGGNYEQYF.

The chain is built from TRBV30 and TRBJ1-2; D gene uncertain. The length of the CDR3 is 13 residues. V was shortened by 5 bases and J by 0 bases, with 10 bases between the two germline ends. CDR1 and CDR2 (germline): GTSNPN, SVGIG (reference sequence). The CDR3 sequence: CAWLNLTNYGYTF. The CDR3 DNA follows: TGTGCCTGGCTAAACCTTACTAACTATGGCTACACCTTC.

The genes are TRBV6-5 and TRBJ1-6; D is perhaps TRBD1 (5 bases). V was cut by 7 bases and J by 7 bases, with 17 bases left in between. The CDR3 consists of 15 residues. The V gene's germline CDR1 is MNHEY and CDR2 SVGAGI. The CDR3 DNA reads TGTGCCAGCACGGAATGGGGGGAGGAAAATTCACCCCTCCACTTT. Its translation is CASTEWGEENSPLHF.

The chain recombines TRBV7-6 with TRBJ2-5; 9 positions agree with TRBD1. The length of the CDR3 is 17 residues. V lost 1 base, J lost 4 bases, and 10 bases stayed unmatched. Germline V gene lookup returns CDR1 SGHVS and CDR2 FNYEAQ. In nucleotides, the CDR3 is TGTGCCAGCAGCTTAGGGTCCAGGGACAGGGTATCAGAGACCCAGTACTTC. Translated: CASSLGSRDRVSETQYF.

The V and J genes are TRBV30 and TRBJ2-7, with D uncertain. V was shortened by 1 base and J by 6 bases, with 10 bases between the two germline ends. The CDR3 runs to 12 residues. CDR1 and CDR2 (germline): GTSNPN, SVGIG (reference sequence). The CDR3 region has the DNA TGTGCCTGGAGTGGGGCCGTGGCCGAGCAGTACTTC. Translation: CAWSGAVAEQYF. Full variable domain (rest looked up from reference TRBV30 and TRBJ2-7): SQTIHQWPATLVQPVGSPLSLECTVEGTSNPNLYWYRQAAGRGLQLLFYSVGIGQISSEVPQNLSASRPQDRQFILSSKKLLLSDSGFYLCAWSGAVAEQYFGPGTRLTVT.

The J gene is TRBJ1-6, the V gene TRBV19; TRBD1 matches 8 bases. CDR1 and CDR2 (germline): LNHDA, SQIVND (reference sequence). With V trimmed by 5 bases and J by 4 bases, 4 bases remained unmatched. This CDR3 region has 15 residues. CDR3 DNA sequence: TGTGCCAGTAGTTCGGGACAGGCGTATAATTCACCCCTCCACTTT. It translates to CASSSGQAYNSPLHF. The complete variable domain, with remaining parts taken from reference TRBV19 and TRBJ1-6, reads DGGITQSPKYLFRKEGQNVTLSCEQNLNHDAMYWYRQDPGQGLRLIYYSQIVNDFQKGDIAEGYSVSREKKESFPLTVTSAQKNPTAFYLCASSSGQAYNSPLHFGNGTRLTVT.

The CDR3 protein is CASSYSWQGNTEAFF. The CDR3 coding sequence is TGTGCCAGCAGTTACTCTTGGCAGGGGAACACTGAAGCTTTCTTT. The chain links TRBV6-5 to TRBJ1-1; possible D gene TRBD1, 5 bases. With 0 bases removed from V and 1 base from J, the gap between germline ends came to 9 bases. Germline V lookup: CDR1 MNHEY, CDR2 SVGAGI. CDR3 length equals 15 residues.

This sequence joins TRBV15 and TRBJ2-7, with D maybe TRBD1 (6 bases). CDR1 and CDR2 from the germline V gene are LNHNV and YYDKDF (reference sequence). The germline V and J ends were trimmed by 0 bases and 3 bases, with 6 bases remaining between them. The CDR3 has 13 amino acids. This chain's CDR3 is CATSREGHYEQYF. The CDR3 bases are TGTGCCACCAGCAGAGAGGGACACTACGAGCAGTACTTC. Combining the CDR3 with reference TRBV15 and TRBJ2-7 gives the whole variable domain DAMVIQNPRYQVTQFGKPVTLSCSQTLNHNVMYWYQQKSSQAPKLLFHYYDKDFNNEADTPDNFQSRRPNTSFCFLDIRSPGLGDTAMYLCATSREGHYEQYFGPGTRLTVT.

This rearrangement joins TRBV11-1 to TRBJ2-5; 10 nucleotides match TRBD1. This CDR3 has 15 amino acids. V lost 4 bases to trimming and J lost 2 bases; unmatched junction nucleotides: 4. Per the germline V gene, CDR1 is SGHAT and CDR2 is FQDESV (reference sequence). The CDR3 loop reads CASSSPDRGQETQYF. The DNA of the CDR3 is TGTGCCAGCAGCTCACCGGACAGGGGGCAAGAGACCCAGTACTTC.